Given below is one T cell receptor beta chain in context. Its antigen is unknown. PCR primers comprised 60 Vbeta and 13 Jbeta primers. Clones were read by immunoSEQ multiplex PCR, and TCRdb kept only the in-frame ones, dropping some. The sample carries hundreds of thousands of clones, nearly 80% recorded once. The sample comes from a study of cytomegalovirus exposure and HLA in healthy donors. This CDR3 spans 13 amino acids. V was cut by 5 bases and J by 3 bases, with 11 bases left in between. CDR1 is SGHNT, CDR2 YENEEA, per germline. Study observations and caveats: Usually a TCR sequence was rare, but some public TCRs were found in many donors.

This sequence was found in a man younger than 35 in good health and CMV-seronegative. What was sequenced was PBMCs. This rearrangement joins TRBV11-3 to TRBJ2-7; TRBD1 is a possible D gene (5 bases). CDR3 amino acids: CASSQTVLYEQYF. The DNA of the CDR3 is TGTGCCAGCAGCCAGACAGTCCTCTACGAGCAGTACTTC. The variable domain in full, with the rest retrieved from reference TRBV11-3 and TRBJ2-7, is EAGVVQSPRYKIIEKKQPVAFWCNPISGHNTLYWYLQNLGQGPELLIRYENEEAVDDSQLPKDRFSAERLKGVDSTLKIQPAELGDSAVYLCASSQTVLYEQYFGPGTRLTVT.